The next 2 T cell receptor beta chains were all read from a single sample in a study of blood T cell repertoires in COVID-19. Profiling relied on immunoSEQ multiplex PCR, and the TCRdb table lists in-frame clones only, not all of them. The sample lists some 150,000 clones; around 87% were seen once. Sequenced sample: peripheral blood. These receptors all come from a man aged 18 to 30 with active or convalescent COVID-19.

This sequence joins TRBV25-1 and TRBJ1-4; the D is unclear. There are 15 residues in the CDR3. CDR1 is MGHDK, CDR2 SYGVNS, per germline. Trimming stripped 6 bases from V and 5 bases from J, with 16 bases between. The CDR3 sequence is CASRALHAGNEKLFF. Written as DNA, the CDR3 is TGTGCCAGCAGAGCCTTACATGCCGGGAATGAAAAACTGTTTTTT. Supplemented by reference TRBV25-1 and TRBJ1-4, the full variable domain reads EADIYQTPRYLVIGTGKKITLECSQTMGHDKMYWYQQDPGMELHLIHYSYGVNSTEKGDLSSESTVSRIRTEHFPLTLESARPSHTSQYLCASRALHAGNEKLFFGSGTQLSVL.

The gene calls are TRBV4-1 and TRBJ2-2; TRBD1 is a possible D gene (5 bases). Germline V gene lookup returns CDR1 MGHRA and CDR2 YSYEKL. Trimming cost V 1 base and J 1 base, with 7 bases left between them. The CDR3 runs to 15 residues. The CDR3, as DNA: TGCGCCAGCAGCCAAGGGACATTGAACACCGGGGAGCTGTTTTTT. It specifies CASSQGTLNTGELFF.